This T cell receptor beta chain was retrieved from a study of T cell responses to AZD1222 COVID-19 vaccine. Study-wide results and limits: Nearly half of spike-specific TCRs reportedly target variant regions that are unmutated in the B.1.351 and B.1.1.7 variants. CD4 TCRs covered the whole spike, strongest at regions 160-218 and 743-854. Only a handful of AZD1222 recipients, several in all, had baseline seropositivity. The donor cohort was predominantly white British with a female majority, and clonal diversity may have been underestimated.

Points on this clone: Its target is not known.

CDR3 length equals 14 residues. Trimming removed 2 bases from V and 7 bases from J, with 9 bases in between. Germline V gene sequence: CDR1 LNHDA, CDR2 SQIVND (reference sequence). TCRdb's table, derived via immunoSEQ multiplex PCR, lists solely in-frame clones and lacks some. The sample yields around 180,000 clones, approximately 90% seen once. This chain connects TRBV19 to TRBJ1-6, with D tentatively TRBD1 (5 bases). This receptor was obtained from an adult in good health. The sequencing here drew on peripheral blood, taken on day 0 of AZD1222 vaccination. For the CDR3, the DNA is TGTGCCAGTAGTATAACTGCAGGGAATTCACCCCTCCACTTT. Protein product: CASSITAGNSPLHF.